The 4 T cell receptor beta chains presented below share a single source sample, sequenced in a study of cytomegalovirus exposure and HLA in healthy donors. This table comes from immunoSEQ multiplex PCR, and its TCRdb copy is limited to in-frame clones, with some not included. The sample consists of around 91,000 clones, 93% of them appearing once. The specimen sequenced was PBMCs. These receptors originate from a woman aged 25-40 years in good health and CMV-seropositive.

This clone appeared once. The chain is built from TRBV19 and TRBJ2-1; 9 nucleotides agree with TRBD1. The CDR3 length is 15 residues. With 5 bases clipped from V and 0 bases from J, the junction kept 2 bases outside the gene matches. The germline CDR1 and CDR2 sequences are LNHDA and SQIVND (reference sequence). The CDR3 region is CASSATGGSYNEQFF. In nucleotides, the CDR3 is TGTGCCAGTAGTGCGACAGGGGGCTCCTACAATGAGCAGTTCTTC. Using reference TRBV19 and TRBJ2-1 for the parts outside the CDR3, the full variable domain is DGGITQSPKYLFRKEGQNVTLSCEQNLNHDAMYWYRQDPGQGLRLIYYSQIVNDFQKGDIAEGYSVSREKKESFPLTVTSAQKNPTAFYLCASSATGGSYNEQFFGPGTRLTVL.

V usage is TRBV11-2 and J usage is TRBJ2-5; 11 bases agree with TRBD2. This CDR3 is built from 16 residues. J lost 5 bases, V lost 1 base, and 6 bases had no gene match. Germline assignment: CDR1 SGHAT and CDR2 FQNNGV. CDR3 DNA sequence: TGTGCCAGCAGCTTAGGTACTAGCGGGAGTCGTGAGACCCAGTACTTC. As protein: CASSLGTSGSRETQYF.

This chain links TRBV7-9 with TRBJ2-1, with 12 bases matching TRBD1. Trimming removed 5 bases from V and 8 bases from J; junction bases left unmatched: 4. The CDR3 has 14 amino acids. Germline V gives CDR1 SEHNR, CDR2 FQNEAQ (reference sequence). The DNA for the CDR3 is TGTGCCAGCAGCACGGGACAGGGGGCCTATGAGCAGTTCTTC. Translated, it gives CASSTGQGAYEQFF.

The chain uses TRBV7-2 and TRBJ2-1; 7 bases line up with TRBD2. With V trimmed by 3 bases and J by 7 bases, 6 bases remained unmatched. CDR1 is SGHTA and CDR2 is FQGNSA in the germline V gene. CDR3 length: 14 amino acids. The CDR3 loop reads CASSFAGALNEQFF. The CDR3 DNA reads TGTGCCAGCAGCTTCGCGGGAGCTCTAAATGAGCAGTTCTTC.